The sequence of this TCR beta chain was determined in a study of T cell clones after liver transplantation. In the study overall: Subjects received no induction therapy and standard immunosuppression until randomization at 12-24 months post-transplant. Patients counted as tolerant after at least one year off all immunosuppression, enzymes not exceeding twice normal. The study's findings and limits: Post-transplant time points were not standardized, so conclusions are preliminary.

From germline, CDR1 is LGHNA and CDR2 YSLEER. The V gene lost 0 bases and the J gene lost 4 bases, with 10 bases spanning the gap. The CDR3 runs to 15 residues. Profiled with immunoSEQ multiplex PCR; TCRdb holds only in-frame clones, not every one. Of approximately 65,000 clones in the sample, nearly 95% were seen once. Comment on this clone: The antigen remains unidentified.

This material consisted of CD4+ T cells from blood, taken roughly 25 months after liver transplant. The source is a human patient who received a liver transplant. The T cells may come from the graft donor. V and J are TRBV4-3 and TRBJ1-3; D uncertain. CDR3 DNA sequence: TGCGCCAGCAGCCAAGAGGCTTTCGGGGGAAACACCATATATTTT. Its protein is CASSQEAFGGNTIYF.